These T cell receptor beta chains were read from a single sample in a study of control samples from healthy donors and cancer patients. The data were produced by immunoSEQ multiplex PCR, yet TCRdb's version contains in-frame clones alone and is incomplete. Of 130,000 or so clones in the sample, over 80% were seen once. What was sequenced was blood. These receptor sequences come from a woman between 45 and 60 years old in good health. The CDR3 runs from the conserved cysteine through the conserved F or W. D genes are given only for firm matches. The size of a clone is reported for some rows only, either as once, few or many, or as a class for expanded clones.

d_gene | j_gene | v_gene | abundance | len | CDR3aa | CDR3nt
TRBD1 | TRBJ1-2 | TRBV23-1 | - | 18 | CASSHYPGQGVTNYGYTF | TGCGCCAGCAGTCACTATCCGGGACAGGGGGTAACTAACTATGGCTACACCTTC
TRBD1 | TRBJ1-1 | TRBV9 | once | 14 | CASSVVPGGTEAFF | TGTGCCAGCAGCGTAGTCCCAGGGGGCACTGAAGCTTTCTTT
TRBD1 | TRBJ2-7 | TRBV19 | - | 17 | CASSITRQGYQPYEQYF | TGTGCCAGTAGTATTACCAGACAGGGATACCAACCCTACGAGCAGTACTTC
TRBD1 | TRBJ1-4 | TRBV5-1 | - | 16 | CASSQTRTGAIEKLFF | TGCGCCAGCAGCCAAACTAGGACAGGCGCAATAGAAAAACTGTTTTTT
- | TRBJ1-2 | TRBV11-2 | - | 14 | CASSSPDSLDGYTF | TGTGCCAGCAGCTCCCCGGACAGTTTAGATGGCTACACCTTC
TRBD2 | TRBJ2-7 | TRBV29-1 | - | 15 | CSAYYRTSGTYEQYF | TGCAGCGCATATTATAGGACTAGCGGGACTTACGAGCAGTACTTC
- | TRBJ1-2 | TRBV27 | once | 15 | CASKPSRTGAYGYTF | TGTGCCAGCAAACCGTCAAGAACCGGAGCCTATGGCTACACCTTC
- | TRBJ2-1 | TRBV5-5 | - | 14 | CASSLVASSYEQFF | TGTGCCAGCAGCTTGGTAGCTAGTAGCTATGAGCAGTTCTTC
- | TRBJ1-2 | TRBV27 | - | 14 | CASSLAGADYGYTF | TGTGCCAGCAGTTTAGCGGGGGCGGACTATGGCTACACCTTC
TRBD2 | TRBJ2-1 | TRBV3-1/TRBV3-2 | - | 17 | CASSQEASGRALNEQFF | TGTGCCAGCAGCCAAGAGGCAAGCGGGAGGGCCTTAAATGAGCAGTTCTTC
TRBD1 | TRBJ1-1 | TRBV19 | - | 17 | CASSIIPASTGGTEAFF | TGTGCCAGTAGTATAATACCTGCGTCGACAGGGGGCACTGAAGCTTTCTTT
- | TRBJ1-4 | TRBV10-3 | - | 18 | CAIFYGREAPFPNEKLFF | TGTGCCATATTTTACGGCAGGGAGGCCCCCTTTCCTAATGAAAAACTGTTTTTT
TRBD2 | TRBJ2-1 | TRBV3-1/TRBV3-2 | - | 16 | CASSLFLAGEHNEQFF | TGTGCCAGCAGCCTTTTCCTAGCGGGAGAGCACAATGAGCAGTTCTTC
TRBD1 | TRBJ1-5 | TRBV7-2 | - | 17 | CASSLVFGTVSNQPQHF | TGTGCCAGCAGCTTAGTTTTTGGGACAGTGAGCAATCAGCCCCAGCATTTT
- | TRBJ1-3 | TRBV10-3 | once | 15 | CAISNSANSGNTIYF | TGTGCCATCAGTAACTCAGCCAACTCTGGAAACACCATATATTTT
- | TRBJ2-3 | TRBV21-1 | - | 15 | CASSRITHCTDTQYF | TGTGCCAGCAGCAGAATAACACACTGCACAGATACGCAGTATTTT
- | TRBJ2-5 | TRBV7-9 | - | 14 | CASSSINSGETQYF | TGTGCCAGCAGCTCAATTAATTCGGGGGAGACCCAGTACTTC
- | TRBJ1-6 | TRBV18 | - | 16 | CASSLGQRFSNSPLHF | TGTGCCAGCTCCCTTGGACAGAGGTTTAGCAATTCACCCCTCCACTTT
TRBD1 | TRBJ1-4 | TRBV10-3 | - | 15 | CAISRQGPTNEKLFF | TGTGCCATCAGTAGACAGGGTCCAACGAATGAAAAACTGTTTTTT
- | TRBJ1-3 | TRBV21-1 | once | 15 | CASRKARSSGNTIYF | TGTGCCAGCAGAAAGGCCAGGAGTTCGGGAAACACCATATATTTT
- | TRBJ2-3 | TRBV5-1 | - | 14 | CASSLWGSTDTQYF | TGCGCCAGCAGCTTGTGGGGGAGCACAGATACGCAGTATTTT
- | TRBJ2-3 | TRBV4-1 | - | 14 | CASSRGFETDTQYF | TGCGCCAGCAGCCGGGGTTTTGAAACAGATACGCAGTATTTT
- | TRBJ2-1 | TRBV28 | once | 14 | CASSLGVWYNEQFF | TGTGCCAGCAGTTTGGGGGTCTGGTACAATGAGCAGTTCTTC
- | TRBJ2-5 | TRBV2 | - | 13 | CASIRGAGETQYF | TGTGCCAGCATTCGGGGGGCCGGGGAGACCCAGTACTTC
- | TRBJ1-6 | TRBV6-5 | once | 14 | CASRSTGANSPLHF | TGTGCCAGCAGATCGACAGGCGCCAATTCACCCCTCCACTTT
- | TRBJ1-1 | TRBV28 | - | 14 | CASSTDSLNTEAFF | TGTGCCAGCAGTACCGACAGTTTGAACACTGAAGCTTTCTTT
TRBD2 | TRBJ2-2 | TRBV13 | - | 19 | CASPRSRTSGGPYTGELFF | TGTGCCAGTCCCCGATCCAGGACTAGCGGGGGGCCATACACCGGGGAGCTGTTTTTT
- | TRBJ1-3 | TRBV4-1 | once | 15 | CASSQAGVSGNTIYF | TGCGCCAGCAGCCAAGCGGGGGTAAGCGGAAACACCATATATTTT
- | TRBJ1-5 | TRBV2 | - | 14 | CASSMGPGVRAQHF | TGTGCCAGCAGTATGGGACCGGGGGTCCGGGCCCAGCATTTT
TRBD1 | TRBJ1-2 | TRBV27 | - | 15 | CASRHIDRVESGYTF | TGTGCCAGCAGGCATATCGACAGGGTCGAATCGGGCTACACCTTC
- | TRBJ1-1 | TRBV10-2 | - | 13 | CASSDLGGTEAFF | TGCGCCAGCAGTGACCTGGGTGGTACTGAAGCTTTCTTT
TRBD1 | TRBJ1-3 | TRBV9 | - | 14 | CASSADRAGNTIYF | TGTGCCAGCAGCGCGGACAGGGCAGGAAACACCATATATTTT
- | TRBJ1-5 | TRBV11-2 | - | 13 | CASSLTFNQPQHF | TGTGCCAGCAGCTTAACTTTCAATCAGCCCCAGCATTTT
- | TRBJ1-1 | TRBV30 | - | 13 | CAWSLGGLTEAFF | TGTGCCTGGAGTCTGGGGGGTTTAACTGAAGCTTTCTTT
- | TRBJ1-4 | TRBV28 | medium-sized | 13 | CASSPRANEKLFF | TGTGCCAGCAGTCCTCGGGCTAATGAAAAACTGTTTTTT
- | TRBJ2-3 | TRBV9 | once | 14 | CASSVVGSTDTQYF | TGTGCCAGCAGCGTCGTCGGTAGCACAGATACGCAGTATTTT
- | TRBJ1-3 | TRBV30 | - | 17 | CAWSVLSGRPSGNTIYF | TGTGCCTGGAGTGTCCTCTCAGGGAGACCCTCTGGAAACACCATATATTTT
TRBD1 | TRBJ1-4 | TRBV5-6 | - | 17 | CASSSWGRQGINEKLFF | TGTGCCAGCAGCTCCTGGGGGAGACAGGGCATTAATGAAAAACTGTTTTTT
- | TRBJ2-5 | TRBV16 | - | 14 | CASSQSQNQETQYF | TGTGCCAGCAGCCAATCCCAGAACCAAGAGACCCAGTACTTC
- | TRBJ1-3 | TRBV2 | - | 16 | CASSEIGKPSGNTIYF | TGTGCCAGCAGTGAAATCGGCAAACCATCTGGAAACACCATATATTTT
- | TRBJ1-2 | TRBV28 | - | 14 | CASSLVSAGRGYTF | TGTGCCAGCAGTTTAGTCTCGGCGGGCCGGGGCTACACCTTC
TRBD1 | TRBJ1-5 | TRBV6-5 | - | 14 | CASRLTGGNQPQHF | TGTGCCAGCAGGTTGACAGGGGGCAATCAGCCCCAGCATTTT
- | TRBJ2-7 | TRBV3-1/TRBV3-2 | once | 15 | CASSQGWRDTYEQYF | TGTGCCAGCAGCCAAGGATGGAGGGACACCTACGAGCAGTACTTC
TRBD1 | TRBJ2-7 | TRBV5-4 | - | 14 | CASSRQGTFGEQYF | TGTGCCAGCAGTCGACAGGGGACGTTCGGTGAGCAGTACTTC
- | TRBJ1-2 | TRBV5-1 | - | 12 | CASSPNDPHYTF | TGCGCCAGCAGCCCTAATGACCCGCACTACACCTTC
TRBD2 | TRBJ2-7 | TRBV28 | - | 15 | CASSLAGLAGEEQYF | TGTGCCAGCAGTTTGGCGGGCCTAGCGGGAGAAGAGCAGTACTTC
- | TRBJ1-1 | TRBV5-1 | few | 13 | CASSLMRNTEAFF | TGCGCCAGCAGCTTAATGAGGAACACTGAAGCTTTCTTT
- | TRBJ2-4 | TRBV29-1 | - | 14 | CSAREQQGGNIQYF | TGCAGCGCACGGGAGCAACAGGGTGGAAACATTCAGTACTTC
- | TRBJ1-1 | TRBV6-2/TRBV6-3 | few | 12 | CASSYGGRVAFF | TGTGCCAGCAGTTACGGAGGTAGGGTTGCTTTCTTT
TRBD1 | TRBJ1-1 | TRBV6-5 | - | 14 | CASTLDRGDTEAFF | TGTGCCAGCACCCTCGACAGGGGCGACACTGAAGCTTTCTTT
- | TRBJ1-2 | TRBV27 | - | 16 | CASSRGKGVTDYGYTF | TGTGCCAGCAGTAGAGGAAAGGGGGTCACAGACTATGGCTACACCTTC
- | TRBJ1-4 | TRBV2 | once | 13 | CASLRAANEKLFF | TGTGCCAGCCTTAGGGCGGCTAATGAAAAACTGTTTTTT